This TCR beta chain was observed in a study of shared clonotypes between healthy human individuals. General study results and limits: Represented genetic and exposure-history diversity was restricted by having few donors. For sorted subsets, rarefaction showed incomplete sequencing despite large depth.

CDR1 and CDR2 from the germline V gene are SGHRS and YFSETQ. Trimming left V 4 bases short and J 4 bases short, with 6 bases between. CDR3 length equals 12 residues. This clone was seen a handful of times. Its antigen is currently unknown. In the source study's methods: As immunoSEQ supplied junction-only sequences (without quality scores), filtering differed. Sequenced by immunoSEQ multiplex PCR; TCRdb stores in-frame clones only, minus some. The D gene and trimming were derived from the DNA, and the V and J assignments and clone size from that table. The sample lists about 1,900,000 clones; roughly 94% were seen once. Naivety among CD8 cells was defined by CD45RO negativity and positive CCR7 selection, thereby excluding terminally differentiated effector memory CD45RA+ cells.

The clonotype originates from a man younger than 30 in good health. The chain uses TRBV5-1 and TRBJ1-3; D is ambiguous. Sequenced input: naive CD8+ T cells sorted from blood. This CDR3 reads CASSGLGNTIYF. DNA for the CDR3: TGCGCCAGCAGCGGGCTCGGAAACACCATATATTTT.